This T cell receptor beta chain was found in a study of blood T cell repertoires in COVID-19. Study-level background: Italy, Spain and the United States were the sources of the convalescent and acute COVID-19 samples. In each case, the material was cDNA or gDNA derived from T cells, B-cell-depleted T cells, or PBMCs.

CDR1 and CDR2 from the germline V gene are SQVTM and ANQGSEA. The CDR3 runs to 16 residues. The V end lost 5 bases, the J end lost 0 bases, and 19 bases lay between the germline ends. Data came from immunoSEQ multiplex PCR; TCRdb stores just in-frame clones and leaves some out. The data show some 140,000 clones, 75% to 95% seen once. This TCR was recovered from a man aged 50 to 59 with acute or convalescent COVID-19. Sequencing was done on a sample of peripheral blood. The genes are TRBV29-1 and TRBJ2-5; maybe TRBD2 (7 bases). DNA of the CDR3: TGCAGCGTTAGGGGGGGGCCAATGTCATACCAAGAGACCCAGTACTTC. Protein: CSVRGGPMSYQETQYF. The variable domain in full, with the rest retrieved from reference TRBV29-1 and TRBJ2-5, is SAVISQKPSRDICQRGTSLTIQCQVDSQVTMMFWYRQQPGQSLTLIATANQGSEATYESGFVIDKFPISRPNLTFSTLTVSNMSPEDSSIYLCSVRGGPMSYQETQYFGPGTRLLVL.